The sequence of this TCR beta chain was determined in a study of T cells in Graves' hyperthyroidism and ophthalmopathy. Study outcomes and limitations: A 13 V-J model separated ophthalmopathy from stable hyperthyroidism.

Researchers barred patients who had uncontrolled infection, other autoimmune disease, pregnancy or lactation. Clinical symptoms, serum thyroxine, TRAb, thyroid ultrasound and orbital computed tomography informed diagnoses. Extraction of PBMCs used around 9.6 ml of fresh peripheral blood. It was RNA transcripts that yielded the amplified TCR beta CDR3 regions. TCR CDR3 regions were first amplified by RT-PCR with HTBI primers. TCRdb reprocessed the multiplex PCR reads via MiXCR and lists one record per CDR3 protein. Of around 420,000 distinct CDR3 sequences listed, roughly an eighth are singletons. There are a few counts of this clonotype. Its antigen is still unknown. The sequenced sample was blood. The TCR comes from a woman younger than 35 with Graves' hyperthyroidism.

CDR3 in DNA: TGCGCCAGCAGCTTGGAGGGGGGTTGGGGCTACACCTTC. Protein sequence: CASSLEGGWGYTF. The chain joins TRBV5-1 to TRBJ1-2, with D possibly being TRBD1 (6 bases). The CDR3 loop spans 13 amino acids. Germline values: CDR1 SGHRS, CDR2 YFSETQ. The germline V and J ends were trimmed by 0 bases and 8 bases, with 11 bases remaining between them.